This T cell receptor beta chain was documented in a study of control samples from healthy donors and cancer patients. The germline CDR1 and CDR2 sequences are MNHEY and SVGEGT. V lost 6 bases and J lost 6, with 12 bases in between. There are 12 residues in the CDR3. Assay: immunoSEQ multiplex PCR; the TCRdb copy retains only in-frame clones and omits some. The data contain roughly 90,000 clones, approximately 91% of them singletons. This sequence joins TRBV6-2 or TRBV6-3 and TRBJ2-7, with D tentatively TRBD1 (6 bases). Input material: PBMCs. This sequence was found in a woman aged 45-65 years with colorectal cancer. The CDR3 bases are TGTGCCAGCAGCGCTCAGGGGACCGAGCAGTACGTC. Amino acid sequence: CASSAQGTEQYV.